One and the same sample provided the 24 T cell receptor beta chains below, sequenced in a study of blood T cell repertoires in COVID-19. Clones were sequenced by immunoSEQ multiplex PCR, and TCRdb holds only the in-frame ones, with some missing. The table includes 220,000 or so clones, around 86% detected once. Sequencing used peripheral blood. The receptors derive from a woman of 80 years or more with COVID-19, enrolled during active disease.

V usage is TRBV25-1 and J usage is TRBJ2-3; 9 bases are a match to TRBD1. CDR3 length: 16 residues. Germline loops: CDR1 MGHDK, CDR2 SYGVNS. The V and J ends lost 3 bases and 0 bases, in that order; junction bases with no gene match: 4. The CDR3 coding sequence is TGTGCCAGCAGTGATACACAGGGGGCCAGCACAGATACGCAGTATTTT. This translates into CASSDTQGASTDTQYF.

The rearrangement uses TRBV11-2 and TRBJ1-4; D is unclear. The CDR3 extends over 16 amino acids. V was trimmed by 2 bases and J by 8 bases, leaving 18 bases between them. Per germline, CDR1 SGHAT and CDR2 FQNNGV. CDR3 bases: TGTGCCAGCAGCTTACGAGGCGCGGGCCGTGGGGAAAAACTGTTTTTT. Protein: CASSLRGAGRGEKLFF.

The V gene is TRBV7-2, the J gene TRBJ2-5, with 13 nucleotides matching TRBD2. The V segment lost 5 bases and the J segment 8 bases; nucleotides outside the gene matches: 8. The length of the CDR3 is 15 residues. Germline V gives CDR1 SGHTA, CDR2 FQGNSA. The CDR3 region has the DNA TGTGCCAGCAGCACCGGACTAGCGGGAGTAGGTACCCAGTACTTC. It codes for CASSTGLAGVGTQYF.

The chain carries TRBV5-1 and TRBJ2-1; 8 bases fit TRBD2. In germline, CDR1 is SGHRS, CDR2 YFSETQ. V lost 2 bases to trimming and J lost 10 bases; unmatched junction nucleotides: 2. The CDR3 runs 12 residues. CDR3 loop: CASSLAGDEQFF. CDR3 nucleotides: TGCGCCAGCAGCTTAGCGGGAGACGAGCAGTTCTTC.

The J gene is TRBJ2-1, the V gene TRBV7-2; the match to TRBD1 covers 9 bases. Germline V CDR1 and CDR2: SGHTA, FQGNSA. The CDR3 has 15 residues. V lost 5 bases and J lost 4; bases outside the gene matches: 6. The chain's CDR3 is CASSTGTGSYNEQFF. As DNA, the CDR3 is TGTGCCAGCAGCACCGGGACAGGGTCTTACAATGAGCAGTTCTTC. The whole variable domain, remainder taken from reference TRBV7-2 and TRBJ2-1, is GAGVSQSPSNKVTEKGKDVELRCDPISGHTALYWYRQSLGQGLEFLIYFQGNSAPDKSGLPSDRFSAERTGGSVSTLTIQRTQQEDSAVYLCASSTGTGSYNEQFFGPGTRLTVL.

This chain joins TRBV5-1 and TRBJ2-1; TRBD2 might be the D (6 bases). The CDR3 loop spans 15 amino acids. Germline CDR1 is SGHRS and CDR2 is YFSETQ. The ends were cut back, 4 bases at V and 0 bases at J, with 11 bases in the middle. The CDR3 DNA sequence: TGCGCCAGCAGCGGAGGGACTCCCTCCTACAATGAGCAGTTCTTC. It codes for CASSGGTPSYNEQFF.

This clone was found a few times. The CDR3 is CASSATSGNFDEQFF. CDR3 nucleotides: TGTGCCAGTAGTGCAACTAGCGGGAATTTCGATGAGCAGTTCTTC. This chain connects TRBV19 to TRBJ2-1, with 10 bases matching TRBD2. This CDR3 is built from 15 residues. CDR1 is LNHDA, CDR2 SQIVND, per germline (reference sequence). The trim removed 5 bases at V and 8 bases at J, leaving 9 bases unmatched.

The chain joins TRBV21-1 to TRBJ1-2; the table's D call, TRBD1, has no DNA check behind it. TRBV21-1 is marked as a pseudogene. This CDR3 has 12 amino acids. CDR3 protein: CASSKGQNGYTF. The CDR3, as DNA: TGTGCCAGCAGCAAGGGACAGAATGGCTACACCTTC.

The chain is built from TRBV5-4 and TRBJ2-1, with a tentative D call TRBD2 (6 bases). Trimming left V 6 bases short and J 5 bases short, with 18 bases between. The CDR3 consists of 15 residues. The germline gives CDR1 SGHNT, CDR2 YYREEE (reference sequence). This CDR3 reads CASTLGGAFNNEQFF. CDR3 sequence (DNA): TGTGCCAGCACCCTAGGAGGGGCCTTTAACAATGAGCAGTTCTTC.

The rearrangement links TRBV30 to TRBJ1-4; tentative D call: TRBD1 (5 bases). V lost 6 bases to trimming and J lost 8 bases, with 13 bases between them. The CDR3 is 12 amino acids. Germline CDR1 and CDR2: GTSNPN and SVGIG (reference sequence). The CDR3 reads CACGGKSEKLFF. In DNA form, the CDR3 reads TGTGCCTGCGGGGGGAAGAGCGAAAAACTGTTTTTT. Looking up the rest from reference TRBV30 and TRBJ1-4 gives the full variable domain: SQTIHQWPATLVQPVGSPLSLECTVEGTSNPNLYWYRQAAGRGLQLLFYSVGIGQISSEVPQNLSASRPQDRQFILSSKKLLLSDSGFYLCACGGKSEKLFFGSGTQLSVL.

The chain couples TRBV30 to TRBJ1-2, with TRBD1 identical over 10 bases. Germline CDR1 reads GTSNPN; CDR2 reads SVGIG (reference sequence). V lost 2 bases, J lost 4 bases, and 7 bases stayed unmatched. The CDR3 loop spans 15 amino acids. The DNA for the CDR3 is TGTGCCTGGAGTCCTGGACAGGGGGGATCCTATGGCTACACCTTC. Protein product: CAWSPGQGGSYGYTF.

The genes are TRBV27 and TRBJ2-4, with TRBD2 matching over 15 bases. Germline CDR1 and CDR2: MNHEY and SMNVEV (reference sequence). The length of the CDR3 is 17 residues. The junction had 13 bases not matched to a gene; V was cut back by 6 bases and J by 10 bases. CDR3 loop: CASRPDRTSGRATIQYF. The CDR3 nucleotides are TGTGCCAGCAGACCCGACAGGACTAGCGGGAGGGCCACTATTCAGTACTTC.

The gene calls are TRBV7-2 and TRBJ2-1, with 9 nucleotides matching TRBD1. Looked up from germline, CDR1 is SGHTA and CDR2 is FQGNSA. V dropped 1 base and J dropped 5; count of bases not matched to a gene: 3. The CDR3 sequence is 15 residues long. The CDR3 reads CASSLGGQGNNEQFF. The CDR3 DNA reads as TGTGCCAGCAGCTTAGGCGGACAGGGGAACAATGAGCAGTTCTTC. The complete variable domain, with remaining parts taken from reference TRBV7-2 and TRBJ2-1, reads GAGVSQSPSNKVTEKGKDVELRCDPISGHTALYWYRQSLGQGLEFLIYFQGNSAPDKSGLPSDRFSAERTGGSVSTLTIQRTQQEDSAVYLCASSLGGQGNNEQFFGPGTRLTVL.

The chain has TRBV7-2 and TRBJ1-1; tentative D call: TRBD1 (5 bases). The ends were cut back, 5 bases at V and 10 bases at J, with 14 bases in the middle. The germline gives CDR1 SGHTA, CDR2 FQGNSA. This CDR3 region has 12 residues. CDR3 DNA: TGTGCCAGCAGCCGAGACAGTCCCATAGCTTTCTTT. The encoded protein is CASSRDSPIAFF.

The sample holds a few counts of this clone. This chain joins TRBV6-2 or TRBV6-3 and TRBJ2-3; weak D call: TRBD2 (6 bases). The length of the CDR3 is 15 residues. Germline loops: CDR1 MNHEY, CDR2 SVGEGT. Trimming removed 2 bases from V and 4 bases from J, with 13 bases in between. CDR3 protein: CASSYGGFGPDTQYF. The DNA for the CDR3 is TGTGCCAGCAGTTACGGAGGGTTTGGACCAGATACGCAGTATTTT.

This clone has a handful of counts. The chain carries TRBV6-2 or TRBV6-3 and TRBJ1-2; 7 bases align to TRBD1. Trimming cost V 5 bases and J 5 bases; bases outside gene matches: 8. There are 14 residues in the CDR3. Germline V gives CDR1 MNHEY, CDR2 SVGEGT. The CDR3 DNA is TGTGCCAGCAGTCGGGAGGGGGCAAGGTATGGCTACACCTTC. Protein product: CASSREGARYGYTF.

CDR3 sequence (DNA): TGTGCCAGCAGCACCTCTAGCGGGAGTTGGGAGACCCAGTACTTC. This gives the protein CASSTSSGSWETQYF. The V call is TRBV5-4, the J call TRBJ2-5, with TRBD2 matching 10 bases. J lost 5 bases, V lost 4 bases, and 8 bases had no gene match. The germline gives CDR1 SGHNT, CDR2 YYREEE (reference sequence). The CDR3 has 15 residues.

This clone came up once. The chain links TRBV18 to TRBJ1-2; no clear D gene. This CDR3 region has 13 residues. Germline lookup yields CDR1 KGHSH and CDR2 LQKENI. Trimming removed 4 bases from V and 5 bases from J, with 11 bases in between. CDR3 nucleotides: TGTGCCAGCTCACAGGGAGAAGATTATGGCTACACCTTC. As protein: CASSQGEDYGYTF. The whole variable domain, filled in from reference TRBV18 and TRBJ1-2, reads NAGVMQNPRHLVRRRGQEARLRCSPMKGHSHVYWYRQLPEEGLKFMVYLQKENIIDESGMPKERFSAEFPKEGPSILRIQQVVRGDSAAYFCASSQGEDYGYTFGSGTRLTVV.

This chain joins TRBV7-6 and TRBJ1-2; D perhaps matches TRBD1 (6 bases). Germline assignment: CDR1 SGHVS and CDR2 FNYEAQ. CDR3 length equals 14 residues. V lost 1 base and J 8 bases, leaving 14 bases between the germline ends. The CDR3 region is CASSLETGLGGYTF. CDR3 nucleotides: TGTGCCAGCAGCTTAGAGACAGGCCTCGGGGGCTACACCTTC.

The chain combines TRBV18 with TRBJ1-1; the D gene is possibly TRBD1 (5 bases). V was shortened by 4 bases and J by 1 base, with 10 bases between the two germline ends. This CDR3 comprises 14 residues. Per germline, CDR1 KGHSH and CDR2 LQKENI. The chain's CDR3 is CASSRGDRNTEAFF. DNA for the CDR3: TGTGCCAGCTCACGGGGCGACAGGAACACTGAAGCTTTCTTT.

The rearrangement joins TRBV27 to TRBJ2-1, with D perhaps matching TRBD2 (5 bases). The germline V gene has CDR1 MNHEY and CDR2 SMNVEV (reference sequence). The CDR3 has 14 residues. The V end lost 5 bases, the J end lost 10 bases, and 18 bases lay between the germline ends. The CDR3 bases are TGTGCCAGCAGTCTAGGATCTAGCCCCTGGGAGCAGTTCTTC. Translation gives CASSLGSSPWEQFF.

The chain employs TRBV29-1 and TRBJ1-5; 8 nucleotides match TRBD1. There are 13 residues in the CDR3. With V trimmed by 5 bases and J by 6 bases, 6 bases remained unmatched. Per germline, CDR1 SQVTM and CDR2 ANQGSEA. In nucleotides, the CDR3 is TGCAGCGTTAGTGCAGGGGGCCTTCAGCCCCAGCATTTT. Encoded protein: CSVSAGGLQPQHF. Full variable domain (outside the CDR3, taken from reference TRBV29-1 and TRBJ1-5): SAVISQKPSRDICQRGTSLTIQCQVDSQVTMMFWYRQQPGQSLTLIATANQGSEATYESGFVIDKFPISRPNLTFSTLTVSNMSPEDSSIYLCSVSAGGLQPQHFGDGTRLSIL.

The table lists this clone with many counts. This chain links TRBV11-1 with TRBJ1-1; the D is unclear. This CDR3 is built from 14 residues. Trimming took 3 bases from V and 4 from J, leaving 12 bases between them. The germline V gene has CDR1 SGHAT and CDR2 FQDESV (reference sequence). The CDR3 coding sequence is TGTGCCAGCAGCTTTCGGGGAGGAAGCACTGAAGCTTTCTTT. Protein: CASSFRGGSTEAFF.

The V and J genes are TRBV7-3 and TRBJ2-1; 12 nucleotides line up with TRBD2. Per the germline V gene, CDR1 is SGHTA and CDR2 is FQGTGA. This CDR3 is 17 amino acids long. V trimming: 0 bases; J trimming: 7 bases; junction bases outside the gene matches: 7. The CDR3 protein is CASSLTSTSGGQNEQFF. CDR3 sequence (DNA): TGTGCCAGCAGCTTAACCTCGACTAGCGGGGGACAAAATGAGCAGTTCTTC. The full variable domain, its missing parts supplied by reference TRBV7-3 and TRBJ2-1, is GAGVSQTPSNKVTEKGKYVELRCDPISGHTALYWYRQSLGQGPEFLIYFQGTGAADDSGLPNDRFFAVRPEGSVSTLKIQRTERGDSAVYLCASSLTSTSGGQNEQFFGPGTRLTVL.